These T cell receptor beta chains were read from a single sample in a study of shared clonotypes between healthy human individuals. Sequencing was performed with immunoSEQ multiplex PCR; in TCRdb, only in-frame clones are kept and a portion is missing. The profile shows roughly 2.2 million clones, under 95% of them singletons. Sequencing input: naive CD4+ T cells from PBMCs. These receptors came from a young man in good health. Some clones in this sample may be carry-over from other donors' samples. Both conserved end residues are part of each CDR3. Fields, in order: D gene, J gene, V gene, clone size, CDR3 DNA, CDR3 protein. D genes are given only for firm matches. Clone sizes are given selectively: once, few, many, or a class where the clone is expanded.

TRBD2	TRBJ2-5	TRBV7-3	NA	TGTGCCAGCAGCCTCGGGGGACTAGTGTACTTC	CASSLGGLVYF
TRBD1	TRBJ1-4	TRBV13	few	TGTGCCAGCAGCTTTCTAGACAGGGGTGTGGAAAAACTGTTTTTT	CASSFLDRGVEKLFF
NA	TRBJ1-6	TRBV28	NA	TGTGCCAGCAGTTTCCCCTCCCGAGACGTAGATTCACCCCTCCACTTT	CASSFPSRDVDSPLHF
NA	TRBJ2-1	TRBV19	NA	TGTGCCAGTAGTAATCAGGGACTTGATAATGAGCAGTTCTTC	CASSNQGLDNEQFF
NA	TRBJ1-2	TRBV6-6	few	TGTGCCAGCAGTTTGGACAGCTATGGCTACACCTTC	CASSLDSYGYTF
TRBD2	TRBJ2-1	TRBV4-3	few	TGCGCCAGCAGCTACGGACTAGCGGTCTACAATGAGCAGTTCTTC	CASSYGLAVYNEQFF
TRBD1	TRBJ2-5	TRBV28	NA	TGTGCCAGCAGTTTTGGGACAGGGGGCGCCGGGGAGACCCAGTACTTC	CASSFGTGGAGETQYF
TRBD2	TRBJ2-7	TRBV28	once	TGTGCCAGCAGTACCCGGACTAGCGGGAGGGTATACGCGCAGTACTTC	CASSTRTSGRVYAQYF
TRBD2	TRBJ2-1	TRBV28	NA	TGTGCCAGCAGTGTCGGGACTAAATACAATGAGCAGTTCTTC	CASSVGTKYNEQFF
TRBD2	TRBJ2-3	TRBV28	NA	TGTGCCAGCAGTTCCCGGGGGGGGCGCGGGCAGTATTTT	CASSSRGGRGQYF
NA	TRBJ1-2	TRBV11-2	NA	TGTGCCAGCAGCCGGTACCCCAGGACGCCGGTAAGCTTC	CASSRYPRTPVSF
TRBD2	TRBJ2-2	TRBV6-1	NA	TGTGCCAGTTCAATGGAACTAGCGGGAGGCGGGGAGCTGTTTTTT	CASSMELAGGGELFF
TRBD1	TRBJ1-5	TRBV6-1	NA	TGTGCCAGCACCAAGGGGGGACAGCTAAATCAGCCCCAGCATTTT	CASTKGGQLNQPQHF
NA	TRBJ1-2	TRBV19	NA	TGTGCCAGTAGTGAGGGGGGTTCGCACTATGGCTACACCTTC	CASSEGGSHYGYTF
TRBD1	TRBJ2-7	TRBV30	NA	TGTGCCCTTATGAGAACCGGGGACAGGGGTTCCTACGAGCAGTACTTC	CALMRTGDRGSYEQYF